Sequencing of this T cell receptor beta chain was carried out in a study of blood T cell repertoires in COVID-19. For the study at large: Sources were T cells, B-cell-depleted T cells, or PBMCs; the material itself was cDNA or gDNA.

Germline V gene sequence: CDR1 LGHDT, CDR2 YNNKEL (reference sequence). This CDR3 spans 17 amino acids. V was shortened by 3 bases and J by 4 bases, with 21 bases between the two germline ends. The method was immunoSEQ multiplex PCR; TCRdb's version includes in-frame clones alone and lacks a portion of them. The profile shows a few hundred thousand clones, approximately 91% of them singletons. This rearrangement joins TRBV3-1 (or the pseudogene TRBV3-2) to TRBJ1-1; D is undetermined. The TCR was taken from a human donor in a cohort sampled during active COVID-19. The sample consisted of peripheral blood. This CDR3 is CASSQRLEILLGTEAFF. The CDR3 nucleotides are TGTGCCAGCAGCCAGCGGTTGGAGATCTTACTAGGCACTGAAGCTTTCTTT.